Presented here are 8 T cell receptor beta chains from one specimen sequenced in a study of blood T cell repertoires in COVID-19. Here immunoSEQ multiplex PCR was the method, and the copy in TCRdb shows in-frame clones only, minus some. Of about 82,000 clones listed, 83% were seen once; the top ten hold about a sixth. Sample: peripheral blood. These TCRs come from a woman aged 60-75 years with acute or convalescent COVID-19.

This clone was detected once. J is TRBJ1-2 and V is TRBV6-4, with D perhaps TRBD1 (6 bases). From germline, CDR1 is MRHNA and CDR2 SNTAGT. This CDR3 spans 14 amino acids. V was clipped by 6 bases and J by 8 bases, with 19 bases between them. The CDR3 spells CASRALDSSGGYTF. The CDR3 DNA reads as TGTGCCAGCAGAGCCCTGGACAGTTCGGGGGGCTACACCTTC.

The rearrangement joins TRBV7-8 to TRBJ2-1; 13 bases are a match to TRBD2. Germline values: CDR1 SGHVS, CDR2 FQNEAQ. The CDR3 runs 18 residues. Trimming at V came to 5 bases and at J to 5 bases, leaving 12 bases not matched to a gene. The CDR3 DNA is TGTGCCAGCAGCCCAGGGACTAGCGGGGCCACATCCGACAATGAGCAGTTCTTC. It codes for CASSPGTSGATSDNEQFF. The full variable domain, completed using reference TRBV7-8 and TRBJ2-1, is GAGVSQSPRYKVAKRGQDVALRCDPISGHVSLFWYQQALGQGPEFLTYFQNEAQLDKSGLPSDRFFAERPEGSVSTLKIQRTQQEDSAVYLCASSPGTSGATSDNEQFFGPGTRLTVL.

This clone was observed a few times. This chain joins TRBV6-5 and TRBJ1-2; TRBD1 agrees at 10 bases. The CDR3 extends over 15 amino acids. V trimming: 5 bases; J trimming: 1 base; junction bases outside the gene matches: 4. Germline CDR1 MNHEY, CDR2 SVGAGI. The CDR3 spells CASSTWTGGNYGYTF. The CDR3 nucleotides read TGTGCCAGCAGTACCTGGACAGGGGGTAACTATGGCTACACCTTC.

The chain joins TRBV6-6 to TRBJ2-7; D unresolved. Germline CDR1 is MNHNY and CDR2 is SVGAGI (reference sequence). Trimming removed 5 bases from V and 7 bases from J, with 12 bases in between. This CDR3 spans 12 amino acids. For the CDR3, the DNA is TGTGCCAGCAGTCCCTATCCCGGGGAGCAGTACTTC. Amino acid sequence: CASSPYPGEQYF.

The chain carries TRBV5-6 and TRBJ1-1, with no clear D. The CDR3 sequence is 14 residues long. Germline assignment: CDR1 SGHDT and CDR2 YYEEEE. V lost 0 bases and J 4 bases, leaving 10 bases between the germline ends. CDR3 bases: TGTGCCAGCAGCTTGGCCCCCCGGGGCACTGAAGCTTTCTTT. Amino acids: CASSLAPRGTEAFF. The full variable domain, completed using reference TRBV5-6 and TRBJ1-1, is DAGVTQSPTHLIKTRGQQVTLRCSPKSGHDTVSWYQQALGQGPQFIFQYYEEEERQRGNFPDRFSGHQFPNYSSELNVNALLLGDSALYLCASSLAPRGTEAFFGQGTRLTVV.

The chain uses TRBV29-1 and TRBJ1-2; 7 bases match TRBD1. Germline trimming cut 4 bases from V and 4 bases from J; bases unmatched to any gene: 9. CDR3 length equals 14 residues. The V gene's germline CDR1 is SQVTM and CDR2 ANQGSEA. CDR3 in DNA: TGCAGCGTTGGATCAAGGGACAGAAGCTATGGCTACACCTTC. It encodes CSVGSRDRSYGYTF.

This clone was counted once. This chain links TRBV5-1 with TRBJ1-3; no firm D call. CDR1 is SGHRS, CDR2 YFSETQ, per germline. V was shortened by 0 bases and J by 6 bases, with 10 bases between the two germline ends. The CDR3 is made up of 14 amino acids. The CDR3 coding sequence is TGCGCCAGCAGCTTGGCCGACGGGATAAACACCATATATTTT. Translated, it gives CASSLADGINTIYF.

The rearrangement links TRBV6-5 to TRBJ1-1; 7 bases line up with TRBD1. This CDR3 has 14 residues. V dropped 6 bases and J dropped 0; count of bases not matched to a gene: 4. Germline V lookup: CDR1 MNHEY, CDR2 SVGAGI. The CDR3 coding sequence is TGTGCCAGCAGACAGACAGGGTTGAACACTGAAGCTTTCTTT. It yields the protein CASRQTGLNTEAFF.